This TCR beta chain was obtained from a study of T cell responses to AZD1222 COVID-19 vaccine. After removal of 2 bases from V and 6 bases from J, the junction contained 8 bases not matched to a gene. CDR1 is MNHEY and CDR2 is SVGEGT in the germline V gene. This CDR3 has 15 amino acids. The method was immunoSEQ multiplex PCR; TCRdb's version includes in-frame clones alone and lacks a portion of them. The sample records fewer than 120,000 clones, less than 90% being singletons. The sequenced sample was peripheral blood, obtained on day 0 of AZD1222 vaccination. The J gene is TRBJ1-2, the V gene TRBV6-2 or TRBV6-3; 8 nucleotides match TRBD1. This clonotype was obtained from an adult in good health. The CDR3 bases are TGTGCCAGCAGTTACCGGACAGGGACCCGGCATGGCTACACCTTC. This translates into CASSYRTGTRHGYTF.